The next 25 T cell receptor beta chains were all read from a single sample in a study of T-cell reconstitution after alpha-beta-depleted transplantation in children. Preparation of the TCRbeta library involved a method that used unique molecular identifiers. From the PCR reads, TCRdb called clonotypes with MiXCR, one entry per CDR3 protein. Among hundreds of thousands of distinct CDR3 sequences listed, under 15% were seen once. This material consisted of PBMCs, mostly from graft donor cells, taken 360 days after TCRalphabeta/CD19-depleted stem cell transplant. Every receptor here comes from a male patient under 18 who had a stem cell transplant for acute myeloid leukemia, so the T cells may come from the graft donor.

This clonotype was detected only a few times. The CDR3 DNA reads TGTGCCAGCAGCCATTCCGGGACTAGCGGGAGGGCCGTCTACGAGCAGTACTTC. This encodes CASSHSGTSGRAVYEQYF. The genes are TRBV14 and TRBJ2-7, with 16 bases identical to TRBD2. Trimming at V came to 3 bases and at J to 3 bases, leaving 8 bases not matched to a gene. Germline CDR1 and CDR2: SGHDN and FVKESK. The CDR3 covers 18 residues. The whole variable domain, filled in from reference TRBV14 and TRBJ2-7, reads EAGVTQFPSHSVIEKGQTVTLRCDPISGHDNLYWYRRVMGKEIKFLLHFVKESKQDESGMPNNRFLAERTGGTYSTLKVQPAELEDSGVYFCASSHSGTSGRAVYEQYFGPGTRLTVT.

This clonotype came up a few times. The V call is TRBV4-3, the J call TRBJ2-1, with TRBD2 matching 7 bases. In germline, CDR1 is LGHNA, CDR2 YSLEER. The V and J ends lost 1 base and 5 bases, in that order; junction bases with no gene match: 8. The CDR3 totals 16 residues. The CDR3 is CASSQGDYRAHNEQFF. The CDR3 coding sequence is TGCGCCAGCAGCCAAGGGGACTACCGGGCCCACAATGAGCAGTTCTTC.

This clonotype occurred many times. The chain employs TRBV7-9 and TRBJ2-5, with D uncertain. V was clipped by 0 bases and J by 7 bases, with 9 bases between them. Germline CDR1 SEHNR, CDR2 FQNEAQ (reference sequence). The CDR3 sequence is 13 residues long. The CDR3 DNA is TGTGCCAGCAGCTTAGCTCCCGGGCGGACCCAGTACTTC. It encodes CASSLAPGRTQYF.

This clonotype was picked up many times. This sequence joins TRBV24-1 and TRBJ1-5, with 10 bases identical to TRBD1. CDR1 is KGHDR and CDR2 is SFDVKD in the germline V gene. V shed 7 bases, J shed 5 bases, and the junction held 4 bases outside the gene matches. The CDR3 loop spans 14 amino acids. CDR3 amino acids: CATRLTGGYQPQHF. For the CDR3, the DNA is TGTGCCACCAGGTTGACAGGGGGCTATCAGCCCCAGCATTTT.

The rearrangement joins TRBV29-1 to TRBJ2-5; 9 nucleotides agree with TRBD2. Germline V gene lookup returns CDR1 SQVTM and CDR2 ANQGSEA. V lost 4 bases, J lost 5 bases, and 11 bases stayed unmatched. This CDR3 contains 15 residues. CDR3 sequence (DNA): TGCAGCGTTGTTTTGCGCGGGAGGGCCGTGGAGACCCAGTACTTC. Translating gives CSVVLRGRAVETQYF.

This clonotype has just a few counts. The chain links TRBV10-3 to TRBJ2-7, with no clear D. CDR1 ENHRY and CDR2 SYGVKD come from the germline V gene. CDR3 length: 12 amino acids. Trimming cost V 3 bases and J 3 bases, with 6 bases left between them. The CDR3 DNA sequence: TGTGCCATCAGTGATAAAAACTACGAGCAGTACTTC. Translated, it gives CAISDKNYEQYF.

This clonotype turned up a few times. The chain links TRBV19 to TRBJ2-7; D is possibly TRBD2 (7 bases). Germline loops: CDR1 LNHDA, CDR2 SQIVND (reference sequence). This CDR3 comprises 17 residues. V gave up 5 bases and J gave up 0 bases, with 20 bases separating them. CDR3 bases: TGTGCCAGTAGTCTCCCCCGTGTGGGGGGGGCCTCCTACGAGCAGTACTTC. As protein: CASSLPRVGGASYEQYF.

This clonotype was seen more than once but under ten times. The chain joins TRBV7-2 to TRBJ2-3, with 7 bases fitting TRBD2. Germline assignment: CDR1 SGHTA and CDR2 FQGNSA. The CDR3 has 15 amino acids. V trimming: 1 base; J trimming: 3 bases; junction bases outside the gene matches: 4. CDR3 region: CASSLVAGPTDTQYF. CDR3 nucleotide sequence: TGTGCCAGCAGCTTAGTAGCGGGCCCTACAGATACGCAGTATTTT. Supplemented by reference TRBV7-2 and TRBJ2-3, the full variable domain reads GAGVSQSPSNKVTEKGKDVELRCDPISGHTALYWYRQSLGQGLEFLIYFQGNSAPDKSGLPSDRFSAERTGGSVSTLTIQRTQQEDSAVYLCASSLVAGPTDTQYFGPGTRLTVL.

In this sample, this clonotype turned up a few times. The chain joins TRBV29-1 to TRBJ2-5; possibly TRBD2 for D (5 bases). The ends were cut back, 4 bases at V and 5 bases at J, with 14 bases in the middle. The CDR3 has 13 amino acids. The germline gives CDR1 SQVTM, CDR2 ANQGSEA. Here the CDR3 DNA reads TGCAGCGTTGCCCTCCCCCCGGGGGAGACCCAGTACTTC. As protein: CSVALPPGETQYF.

The V call is TRBV7-9, the J call TRBJ2-1, with 12 bases that match TRBD2. CDR1 SEHNR and CDR2 FQNEAQ come from the germline V gene (reference sequence). The CDR3 has 17 amino acids. Trimming at V came to 7 bases and at J to 8 bases, leaving 15 bases not matched to a gene. CDR3 bases: TGTGCCAGCACCAGTACTAGCGGGAGGCCTCCTGAGGATGAGCAGTTCTTC. It yields the protein CASTSTSGRPPEDEQFF.

The table lists this clonotype with many counts. This rearrangement joins TRBV20-1 to TRBJ2-7; D unclear. CDR3 length: 11 amino acids. CDR1 and CDR2 (germline): DFQATT, SNEGSKA (reference sequence). Trimming left V 6 bases short and J 5 bases short, with 11 bases between. CDR3 sequence: CSATNPNEQYF. DNA of the CDR3: TGCAGTGCAACGAACCCGAACGAGCAGTACTTC.

The rearrangement links TRBV28 to TRBJ2-1; 9 positions agree with TRBD1. The CDR3 is 16 residues long. The germline V gene encodes CDR1 MDHEN and CDR2 SYDVKM. V lost 4 bases, J lost 4 bases, and 8 bases stayed unmatched. This chain's CDR3 is CASSSVEGQGYNEQFF. The CDR3 DNA sequence: TGTGCCAGCAGTTCCGTTGAGGGACAGGGTTACAATGAGCAGTTCTTC. Full variable domain (outside the CDR3, taken from reference TRBV28 and TRBJ2-1): DVKVTQSSRYLVKRTGEKVFLECVQDMDHENMFWYRQDPGLGLRLIYFSYDVKMKEKGDIPEGYSVSREKKERFSLILESASTNQTSMYLCASSSVEGQGYNEQFFGPGTRLTVL.

This sequence joins TRBV30 and TRBJ2-7; D is perhaps TRBD2 (5 bases). Trimming cost V 3 bases and J 3 bases, with 15 bases left between them. Germline CDR1 reads GTSNPN; CDR2 reads SVGIG (reference sequence). The CDR3 runs 14 residues. In nucleotides, the CDR3 is TGTGCCTGGAGAGCATTAGGGAGCGGCTACGAGCAGTACTTC. This sequence encodes CAWRALGSGYEQYF.

This chain joins TRBV5-6 and TRBJ2-1; 13 nucleotides line up with TRBD2. The CDR3 runs to 17 residues. The J segment lost 7 bases and the V segment lost 4 bases, leaving 11 bases of the junction unmatched. The germline CDR1 and CDR2 sequences are SGHDT and YYEEEE. The CDR3 reads CASSTAGLAGERNEQFF. CDR3 DNA sequence: TGTGCCAGCAGCACCGCAGGACTAGCGGGAGAGAGGAATGAGCAGTTCTTC.

This clonotype was seen many times. This chain uses TRBV6-5 with TRBJ1-1; 9 bases agree with TRBD1. Trimming at V came to 0 bases and at J to 7 bases, leaving 0 bases not matched to a gene. The CDR3 runs to 13 residues. The germline V gene has CDR1 MNHEY and CDR2 SVGAGI. The CDR3 sequence is CASSYSDRGEAFF. In nucleotides, the CDR3 is TGTGCCAGCAGTTACTCGGACAGGGGTGAAGCTTTCTTT.

This clonotype was counted only a few times. This chain connects TRBV20-1 to TRBJ2-7; TRBD1 matches at 10 bases. This CDR3 spans 15 amino acids. V lost 2 bases, J lost 6 bases, and 10 bases stayed unmatched. Looked up from germline, CDR1 is DFQATT and CDR2 is SNEGSKA (reference sequence). CDR3: CSARLSGQGSGEQYF. CDR3 bases: TGCAGTGCTAGACTATCGGGACAGGGGTCGGGCGAGCAGTACTTC.

The table lists this clonotype with many counts. This CDR3 reads CASSRYRGDTQYF. The CDR3 nucleotides read TGTGCCAGCAGTAGATACAGGGGAGATACGCAGTATTTT. The chain carries TRBV6-2 or TRBV6-3 and TRBJ2-3; 7 nucleotides line up with TRBD1. V was clipped by 5 bases and J by 5 bases; unmatched bases: 4. Germline CDR1 is MNHEY and CDR2 is SVGEGT. This CDR3 region has 13 residues.

This clonotype was seen many times. The CDR3 DNA is TGCAGCGTTGAAAAGGGACTAGCGGGACCGGCGGCAGATACGCAGTATTTT. Translated, it gives CSVEKGLAGPAADTQYF. The chain has TRBV29-1 and TRBJ2-3; 13 bases agree with TRBD2. The germline gives CDR1 SQVTM, CDR2 ANQGSEA. V lost 2 bases to trimming and J lost 4 bases; unmatched junction nucleotides: 9. The CDR3 runs to 17 residues.

Note on this clonotype: At one boundary the junction diverges from the germline segment, which might be a read error. The gene calls are TRBV7-2 and TRBJ2-3, with 9 bases that match TRBD1. Germline values: CDR1 SGHTA, CDR2 FQGNSA. The CDR3 totals 15 residues. The CDR3 DNA follows: TGTGCCAGCGGCTTCGGGGACAGGGTCCCAGATACGCAGTATTTT. Translating it yields CASGFGDRVPDTQYF.

The CDR3 DNA is TGTGCCAGCAGCCACGGACAGGAGCAGTACTTC. Its protein is CASSHGQEQYF. The chain recombines TRBV4-2 with TRBJ2-7; TRBD1 might be the D (6 bases). The germline V and J ends were trimmed by 3 bases and 7 bases, with 7 bases remaining between them. Germline V gene data show CDR1 as LGHNA and CDR2 as YNFKEQ. The CDR3 has 11 residues.

This clonotype showed up just a few times. This sequence joins TRBV20-1 and TRBJ2-7; the D gene is possibly TRBD1 (6 bases). The CDR3 spans 15 residues. From germline, CDR1 is DFQATT and CDR2 SNEGSKA (reference sequence). V was cut by 5 bases and J by 1 base, with 18 bases left in between. This chain's CDR3 is CSAPSSWDKSYEQYF. DNA for the CDR3: TGCAGTGCTCCATCGTCGTGGGACAAATCCTACGAGCAGTACTTC.

In its sample, this clonotype was seen a few times. This chain uses TRBV7-9 with TRBJ2-5; D is tentatively TRBD1 or TRBD2 (6 bases each). Looked up from germline, CDR1 is SEHNR and CDR2 is FQNEAQ (reference sequence). Trimming removed 4 bases at V and 10 bases at J, with 19 bases between. This CDR3 spans 14 amino acids. CDR3 nucleotide sequence: TGTGCCAGCAGCTCCACGGGGGCTACTATCGGCCAGTACTTC. This translates into CASSSTGATIGQYF.

This clonotype occurred many times. V gene TRBV5-1 combines with J gene TRBJ2-2, with 7 bases matching TRBD2. V shed 1 base, J shed 0 bases, and the junction held 9 bases outside the gene matches. This CDR3 is 18 amino acids long. Germline CDR1 is SGHRS and CDR2 is YFSETQ. The CDR3 spells CASSLSALADANTGELFF. As DNA, the CDR3 is TGCGCCAGCAGCTTGTCGGCTCTAGCGGACGCGAACACCGGGGAGCTGTTTTTT.

This chain joins TRBV5-1 and TRBJ1-6; D is perhaps TRBD1 (6 bases). The CDR3 is made up of 17 amino acids. Per germline, CDR1 SGHRS and CDR2 YFSETQ. Trimming stripped 3 bases from V and 0 bases from J, with 13 bases between. CDR3 DNA sequence: TGCGCCAGCAGCTCCGGGGGCGGGAGCTCCTATAATTCACCCCTCCACTTT. As protein: CASSSGGGSSYNSPLHF.

The V gene is TRBV20-1, the J gene TRBJ2-1, with D perhaps TRBD2 (5 bases). There are 16 residues in the CDR3. Per the germline V gene, CDR1 is DFQATT and CDR2 is SNEGSKA (reference sequence). The V end was cut by 6 bases, the J end by 2 bases, with 20 bases between. The CDR3 bases are TGCAGTGCCGCCCAACCCGAACTAGGGCCCTACAATGAGCAGTTCTTC. It specifies CSAAQPELGPYNEQFF.